This TCR beta chain was identified in a study of T cell responses to AZD1222 COVID-19 vaccine. General study points: Unmutated variant regions reportedly attract nearly half of all spike-specific TCRs. Only after the peak T cell response were repertoires sampled. White British people made up most donors, females outnumbered males, and clonal diversity was possibly underestimated. The breadth and depth of Spike-specific TCRs increased once two AZD1222 doses had been given.

Concerning this clone: Its target is unknown.

TCRdb keeps only in-frame clones here, not all; method: immunoSEQ multiplex PCR. The profile shows 120,000 or so clones, approximately 90% of them singletons. This receptor was taken from an adult who received the AZD1222 COVID-19 vaccine. Sequences were derived from peripheral blood, sampled 28 days after the second AZD1222 dose.

The CDR3, as DNA: TGTGCCGTCTACCCGGGGACATACACTGAAGCTTTCTTT. Encoded protein: CAVYPGTYTEAFF. The rearrangement links TRBV6-5 to TRBJ1-1; TRBD1 is a possible D gene (6 bases). The CDR3 is made up of 13 amino acids. V lost 11 bases and J 3 bases, leaving 16 bases between the germline ends. Germline CDR1 and CDR2: MNHEY and SVGAGI.